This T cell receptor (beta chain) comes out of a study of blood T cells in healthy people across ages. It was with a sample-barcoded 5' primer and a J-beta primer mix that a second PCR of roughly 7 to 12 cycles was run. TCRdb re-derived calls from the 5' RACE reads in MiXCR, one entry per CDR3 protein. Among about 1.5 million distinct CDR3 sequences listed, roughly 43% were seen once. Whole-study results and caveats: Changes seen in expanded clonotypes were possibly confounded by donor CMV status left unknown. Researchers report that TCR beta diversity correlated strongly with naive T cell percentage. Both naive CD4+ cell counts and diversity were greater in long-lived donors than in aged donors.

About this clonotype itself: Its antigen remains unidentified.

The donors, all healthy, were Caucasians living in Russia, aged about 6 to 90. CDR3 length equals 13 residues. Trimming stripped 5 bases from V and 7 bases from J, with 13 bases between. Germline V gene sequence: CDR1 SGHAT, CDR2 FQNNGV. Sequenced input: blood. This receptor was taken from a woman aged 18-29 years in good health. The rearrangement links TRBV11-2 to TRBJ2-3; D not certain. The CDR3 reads CASSPWEQHTQYF. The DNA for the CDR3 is TGTGCCAGCAGCCCTTGGGAACAACATACGCAGTATTTT.